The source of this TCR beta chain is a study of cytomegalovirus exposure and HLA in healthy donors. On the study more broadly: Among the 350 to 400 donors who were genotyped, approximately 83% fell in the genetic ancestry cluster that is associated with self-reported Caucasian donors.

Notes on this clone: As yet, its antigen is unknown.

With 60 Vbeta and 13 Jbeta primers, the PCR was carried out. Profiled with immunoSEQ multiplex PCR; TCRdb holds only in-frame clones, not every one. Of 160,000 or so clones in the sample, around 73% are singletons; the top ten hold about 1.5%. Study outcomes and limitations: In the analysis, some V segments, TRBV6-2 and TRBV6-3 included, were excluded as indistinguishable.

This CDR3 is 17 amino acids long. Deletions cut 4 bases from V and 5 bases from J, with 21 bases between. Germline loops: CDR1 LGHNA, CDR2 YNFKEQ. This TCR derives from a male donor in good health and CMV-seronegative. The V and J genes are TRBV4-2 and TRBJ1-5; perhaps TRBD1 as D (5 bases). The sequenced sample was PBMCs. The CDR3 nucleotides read TGTGCCAGCAGCCCTCGTGGGGCAGGGTTTTCGGATCAGCCCCAGCATTTT. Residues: CASSPRGAGFSDQPQHF.